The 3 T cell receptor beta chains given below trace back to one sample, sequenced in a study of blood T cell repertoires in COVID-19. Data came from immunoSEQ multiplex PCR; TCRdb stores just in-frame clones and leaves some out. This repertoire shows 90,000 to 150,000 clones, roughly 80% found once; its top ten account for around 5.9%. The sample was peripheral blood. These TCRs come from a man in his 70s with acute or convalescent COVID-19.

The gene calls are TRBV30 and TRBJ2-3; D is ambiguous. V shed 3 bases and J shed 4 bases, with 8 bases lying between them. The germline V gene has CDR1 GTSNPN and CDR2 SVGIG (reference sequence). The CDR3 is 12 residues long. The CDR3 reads CAWSRGADTQYF. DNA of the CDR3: TGTGCCTGGAGCCGCGGAGCAGATACGCAGTATTTT. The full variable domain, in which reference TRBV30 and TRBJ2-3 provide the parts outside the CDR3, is SQTIHQWPATLVQPVGSPLSLECTVEGTSNPNLYWYRQAAGRGLQLLFYSVGIGQISSEVPQNLSASRPQDRQFILSSKKLLLSDSGFYLCAWSRGADTQYFGPGTRLTVL.

Here the CDR3 DNA reads TGTGCCAGCAGTCCACCCCTTTCTACGGTCCAAGAGACCCAGTACTTC. Translating it yields CASSPPLSTVQETQYF. The rearrangement links TRBV28 to TRBJ2-5; no clear D. Germline assignment: CDR1 MDHEN and CDR2 SYDVKM. The V and J ends lost 5 bases and 1 base respectively, with 17 bases between them. This CDR3 has 16 residues.

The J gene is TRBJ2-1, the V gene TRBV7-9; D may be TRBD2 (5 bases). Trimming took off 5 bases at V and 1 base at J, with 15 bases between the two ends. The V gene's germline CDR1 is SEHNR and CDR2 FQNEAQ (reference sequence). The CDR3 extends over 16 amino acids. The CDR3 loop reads CASSPRLGVSYNEQFF. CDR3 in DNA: TGTGCCAGCAGCCCAAGACTGGGAGTTTCCTACAATGAGCAGTTCTTC.